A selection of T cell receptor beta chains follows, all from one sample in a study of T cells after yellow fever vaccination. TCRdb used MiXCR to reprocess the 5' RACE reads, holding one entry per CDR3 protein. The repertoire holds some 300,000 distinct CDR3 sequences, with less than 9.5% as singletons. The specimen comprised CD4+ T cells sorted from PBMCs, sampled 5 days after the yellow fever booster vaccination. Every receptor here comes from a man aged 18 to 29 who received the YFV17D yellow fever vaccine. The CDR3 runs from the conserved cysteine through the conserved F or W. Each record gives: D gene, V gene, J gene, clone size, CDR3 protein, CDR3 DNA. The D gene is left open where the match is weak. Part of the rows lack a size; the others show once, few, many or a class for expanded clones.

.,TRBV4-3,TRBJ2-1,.,CASSFEVGPGDIGPYNEQFF,TGCGCCAGCAGCTTTGAAGTTGGTCCGGGGGACATAGGGCCCTACAATGAGCAGTTCTTC
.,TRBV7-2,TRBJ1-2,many,CASSFLAGSYGYTF,TGTGCCAGCAGCTTCCTCGCCGGCTCCTATGGCTACACCTTC
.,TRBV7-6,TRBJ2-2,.,CASSLAVPAANTGELFF,TGTGCCAGCAGCTTAGCGGTCCCGGCCGCGAACACCGGGGAGCTGTTTTTT
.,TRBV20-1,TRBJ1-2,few,CSASILQANYGYTF,TGCAGTGCTTCTATCTTACAGGCTAACTATGGCTACACCTTC
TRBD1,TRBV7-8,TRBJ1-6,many,CASSLMGQGDNSPLHF,TGTGCCAGCAGCTTAATGGGACAGGGCGACAATTCACCCCTCCACTTT
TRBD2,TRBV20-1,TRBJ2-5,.,CSARGLAGGSETQYF,TGCAGTGCTAGGGGACTAGCGGGGGGGAGTGAGACCCAGTACTTC
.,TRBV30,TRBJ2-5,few,CAWGQREETQYF,TGTGCCTGGGGCCAGCGCGAAGAGACCCAGTACTTC
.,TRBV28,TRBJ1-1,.,CATQAQGIEAFF,TGTGCCACCCAAGCACAGGGCATTGAAGCTTTCTTT
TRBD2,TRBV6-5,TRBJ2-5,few,CASSYPGLAGQYF,TGTGCCAGCAGTTACCCGGGACTAGCGGGCCAGTACTTC
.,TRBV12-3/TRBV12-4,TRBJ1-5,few,CASRGVSQPQHF,TGTGCCAGCAGGGGGGTGAGTCAGCCCCAGCATTTT
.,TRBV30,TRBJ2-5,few,CAWDERGIQETQYF,TGTGCCTGGGACGAGAGGGGTATTCAAGAGACCCAGTACTTC
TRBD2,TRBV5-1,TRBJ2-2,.,CASSLEASGVELFF,TGCGCCAGCAGCTTGGAGGCTAGCGGGGTGGAGCTGTTTTTT
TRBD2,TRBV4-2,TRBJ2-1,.,CASSERGLNNEQFF,TGTGCCAGCAGCGAGCGGGGGCTGAACAATGAGCAGTTCTTC
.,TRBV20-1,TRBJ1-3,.,CSAANTISPAGNTIYF,TGCAGTGCTGCTAACACGATTTCCCCAGCTGGAAACACCATATATTTT
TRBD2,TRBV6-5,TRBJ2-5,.,CASSFSGGAVETQYF,TGTGCCAGCAGTTTCAGCGGGGGGGCCGTAGAGACCCAGTACTTC
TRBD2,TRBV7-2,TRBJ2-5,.,CASSLPLGRGDRETQYF,TGTGCCAGCAGCCTACCCCTAGGGCGGGGGGATCGGGAGACCCAGTACTTC
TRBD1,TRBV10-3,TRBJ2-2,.,CAISPPLGQGATNTGELFF,TGTGCCATCAGTCCTCCTCTTGGACAGGGGGCTACTAACACCGGGGAGCTGTTTTTT
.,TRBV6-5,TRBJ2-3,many,CASSYSDFTDTQYF,TGTGCCAGCAGTTACTCCGACTTCACAGATACGCAGTATTTT
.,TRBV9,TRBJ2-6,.,CASSVQSSGANVLTF,TGTGCCAGCAGCGTGCAGAGTTCTGGGGCCAACGTCCTGACTTTC
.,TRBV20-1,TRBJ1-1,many,CSASDGFMNTEAFF,TGCAGTGCTAGTGACGGATTCATGAACACTGAAGCTTTCTTT
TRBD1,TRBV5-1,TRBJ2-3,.,CASSQRGGGTLDTQYF,TGCGCCAGCAGCCAAAGAGGGGGCGGCACGCTGGATACGCAGTATTTT
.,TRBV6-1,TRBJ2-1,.,CATGEGGFYEQFF,TGTGCCACGGGAGAAGGGGGCTTCTATGAGCAGTTCTTC
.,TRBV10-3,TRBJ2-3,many,CAISPLGSASTDTQYF,TGTGCCATCAGCCCCTTAGGCTCAGCTAGCACAGATACGCAGTATTTT
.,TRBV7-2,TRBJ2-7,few,CASSQKTEGEQYF,TGTGCCAGCAGCCAAAAGACAGAGGGCGAGCAGTACTTC
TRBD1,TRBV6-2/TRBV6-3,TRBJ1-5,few,CASSYTHWTGTNQPQHF,TGTGCCAGCAGTTACACCCATTGGACAGGGACTAATCAGCCCCAGCATTTT
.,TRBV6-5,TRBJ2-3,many,CASSYSTTSTDTQYF,TGTGCCAGCAGTTACTCGACAACTAGCACAGATACGCAGTATTTT
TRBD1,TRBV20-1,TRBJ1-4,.,CSAPDRLNEKLFF,TGCAGTGCCCCGGACAGGCTAAATGAAAAACTGTTTTTT
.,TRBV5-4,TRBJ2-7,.,CASSFVSGGTEQYF,TGTGCCAGCAGCTTCGTTTCAGGGGGGACCGAGCAGTACTTC
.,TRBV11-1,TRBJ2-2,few,CASGHLNTGELFF,TGTGCCAGTGGGCACCTCAACACCGGGGAGCTGTTTTTT
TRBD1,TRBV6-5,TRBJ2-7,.,CASSRNRGSLILYEQYF,TGTGCCAGCAGTCGGAACAGGGGGTCCCTTATTCTCTACGAGCAGTACTTC
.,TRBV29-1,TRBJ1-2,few,CSVQTDGYTF,TGCAGCGTCCAAACAGACGGCTACACCTTC
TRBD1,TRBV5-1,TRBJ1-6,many,CASSLSPARQGSSYNSPLHF,TGCGCCAGCAGCTTGTCCCCCGCTCGACAGGGGAGCTCCTATAATTCACCCCTCCACTTT